Listed here are 14 T cell receptor beta chains from one sample, sequenced in a study of neurological immune-mediated disorders. TCRdb re-derived calls from the 5' RACE reads in MiXCR, one entry per CDR3 protein. The data contain tens of thousands of distinct CDR3 sequences, about a tenth of them singletons. Sequenced input: PBMCs. The receptor source for this set is a man aged 35 to 55 in good health.

V gene TRBV12-3 or TRBV12-4 combines with J gene TRBJ1-1, with 8 bases that match TRBD1. The trim removed 5 bases at V and 4 bases at J, leaving 6 bases unmatched. This CDR3 spans 14 amino acids. For the CDR3, the DNA is TGTGCCAGCAGTCAGGGGGCGCAAGGCACTGAAGCTTTCTTT. This sequence encodes CASSQGAQGTEAFF.

This clonotype has ten or more counts. This chain connects TRBV21-1 to TRBJ2-7; the table's D call, TRBD1, has no DNA check behind it. TRBV21-1 is recorded as a pseudogene. The CDR3 is 16 amino acids. The CDR3 loop reads CASSSRGLRGPYGQYF. The CDR3 DNA reads TGTGCCAGCAGCTCCCGGGGGCTTAGGGGACCTTACGGGCAGTACTTC.

The table lists this clonotype with many counts. V gene TRBV12-3 or TRBV12-4 combines with J gene TRBJ1-1; D not certain. Trimming took 1 base from V and 6 from J, leaving 12 bases between them. This CDR3 has 14 residues. In DNA, the CDR3 is TGTGCCAGCAGTTTAGACCCACCCAGTTCTGAAGCTTTCTTT. Its protein product is CASSLDPPSSEAFF.

This clonotype has only a few counts. The chain recombines TRBV20-1 with TRBJ1-5; D gene ambiguous. The CDR3 contains 12 residues. V was cut by 5 bases and J by 3 bases, with 8 bases left in between. Germline V CDR1 and CDR2: DFQATT, SNEGSKA (reference sequence). This CDR3 reads CSARASNQPQHF. CDR3 bases: TGCAGTGCTCGGGCCTCCAATCAGCCCCAGCATTTT.

The chain combines TRBV29-1 with TRBJ2-2; possibly TRBD1 for D (5 bases). Trimming removed 7 bases from V and 5 bases from J, with 8 bases in between. Germline-derived CDR1 and CDR2 are SQVTM and ANQGSEA. The CDR3 covers 11 residues. This chain's CDR3 is CSGGDTGELFF. CDR3 in DNA: TGCAGCGGGGGCGATACCGGGGAGCTGTTTTTT.

This clonotype was counted many times. The chain carries TRBV20-1 and TRBJ1-1; D might be TRBD1 (6 bases). V dropped 3 bases and J dropped 5 bases, with 10 bases sitting between them. Germline values: CDR1 DFQATT, CDR2 SNEGSKA (reference sequence). The CDR3 consists of 12 residues. CDR3 region: CSASRGGTEAFF. In DNA, the CDR3 is TGCAGTGCTAGCAGGGGAGGGACTGAAGCTTTCTTT.

This clonotype was detected many times. V usage is TRBV7-8 and J usage is TRBJ2-1; 10 bases are a match to TRBD1. With V trimmed by 1 base and J by 4 bases, 16 bases remained unmatched. This CDR3 is 20 amino acids long. Germline V gene sequence: CDR1 SGHVS, CDR2 FQNEAQ. CDR3 nucleotides: TGTGCCAGCAGCTTAGTCGGGGGGACAGGGGACCCATTAAGGTACAATGAGCAGTTCTTC. Residues: CASSLVGGTGDPLRYNEQFF.

This clonotype was observed at least ten times. This CDR3 is CASSLAGGRTADTQYF. The CDR3 bases are TGTGCCAGCAGCTTAGCAGGCGGGAGGACGGCAGATACGCAGTATTTT. This rearrangement joins TRBV11-2 to TRBJ2-3; 8 bases fit TRBD2. Germline V gene sequence: CDR1 SGHAT, CDR2 FQNNGV. The trim removed 1 base at V and 4 bases at J, leaving 7 bases unmatched. The CDR3 has 16 residues.

This clonotype was picked up many times. The V call is TRBV2, the J call TRBJ2-7; 12 bases are shared with TRBD2. The germline V gene encodes CDR1 SNHLY and CDR2 FYNNEI. Trimming took 8 bases from V and 4 from J; bases not matched to a gene: 6. The CDR3 loop spans 14 amino acids. DNA of the CDR3: TGTGCCAGCTTGGCGGGACTAGCGGGTTACGAGCAGTACTTC. It encodes CASLAGLAGYEQYF.

The CDR3 spells CASSPGTVARIGGNQPQHF. CDR3 coding DNA: TGTGCCAGCAGCCCCGGGACAGTAGCCCGTATAGGGGGCAATCAGCCCCAGCATTTT. V and J are TRBV6-2 or TRBV6-3 and TRBJ1-5, with 7 bases that match TRBD1. The J segment lost 2 bases and the V segment lost 6 bases, leaving 19 bases of the junction unmatched. The CDR3 has 19 amino acids. Per the germline V gene, CDR1 is MNHEY and CDR2 is SVGEGT.

The table lists this clonotype with many counts. CDR3 coding DNA: TGTGCCAGCAGTTTCTGGACAGGGGGCACGGATGAGCAGTTCTTC. It encodes CASSFWTGGTDEQFF. The rearrangement links TRBV12-3 or TRBV12-4 to TRBJ2-1; TRBD1 agrees at 11 bases. There are 15 residues in the CDR3. V was pared by 3 bases and J by 8 bases, with 6 bases of the junction left unmatched.

The sample holds many counts of this clonotype. The rearrangement links TRBV15 to TRBJ2-3, with a weak D call TRBD2 (7 bases). The CDR3 totals 14 residues. Trimming stripped 8 bases from V and 2 bases from J, with 14 bases between. Germline CDR1 is LNHNV and CDR2 is YYDKDF (reference sequence). Here the CDR3 DNA reads TGTGCCACCCTCGGGGGGCCCTACACAGATACGCAGTATTTT. As protein: CATLGGPYTDTQYF. The entire variable domain, with the rest obtained from reference TRBV15 and TRBJ2-3, is as follows: DAMVIQNPRYQVTQFGKPVTLSCSQTLNHNVMYWYQQKSSQAPKLLFHYYDKDFNNEADTPDNFQSRRPNTSFCFLDIRSPGLGDTAMYLCATLGGPYTDTQYFGPGTRLTVL.

This clonotype appeared a few times. The rearrangement uses TRBV6-5 and TRBJ2-1; TRBD2 aligns across 7 bases. The trim removed 0 bases at V and 4 bases at J, leaving 15 bases unmatched. The germline CDR1 and CDR2 sequences are MNHEY and SVGAGI. The CDR3 runs 19 residues. The CDR3 sequence is CASSYSGLGGGVRYNEQFF. The DNA for the CDR3 is TGTGCCAGCAGTTACTCTGGCTTGGGGGGAGGGGTTAGGTACAATGAGCAGTTCTTC.

This chain links TRBV19 with TRBJ2-1; perhaps D is TRBD1 or TRBD2 (6 bases each). Trimming left V 5 bases short and J 4 bases short, with 18 bases between. Germline V CDR1 and CDR2: LNHDA, SQIVND (reference sequence). CDR3 length: 16 residues. CDR3 in amino acids: CASSSMGGPVYNEQFF. DNA for the CDR3: TGTGCCAGTAGTTCAATGGGGGGCCCGGTTTACAATGAGCAGTTCTTC.